A selection of T cell receptor beta chains follows, all from one sample in a study of T-cell memory formation after mild COVID-19. TCRdb re-called the 5' RACE reads through MiXCR, storing one row per CDR3 protein. This table has 60,000 to 65,000 distinct CDR3 sequences, 9% to 9.5% appearing once. The sample consisted of PBMCs or a T cell subset sorted from them (not recorded which). The source is a man aged 18 to 29 who had mild COVID-19 (a few samples of this study predate the infection). Cell type and time point are not known. Each CDR3 is given without its conserved first and last residue.

cdr3_aa: ASGYAASYEQY; v_call: TRBV5-5
cdr3_aa: ASQKIRDGRDTQY; v_call: TRBV19
cdr3_aa: ASSSGRDSANTGELF; v_call: TRBV5-1
cdr3_aa: ASSQDRAGYEQY; v_call: TRBV4-3
cdr3_aa: ASSWKVGQGNEKLF; v_call: TRBV5-4
cdr3_aa: ASSWVPGQGVVEQF; v_call: TRBV7-2
cdr3_aa: ASSRSTGPGYT; v_call: TRBV7-2
cdr3_aa: SAPQGANYGYT; v_call: TRBV20-1
cdr3_aa: ASSSPHSGANVLT; v_call: TRBV28
cdr3_aa: AITSGSSTDTQY; v_call: TRBV10-3
cdr3_aa: ASSWTIQETQY; v_call: TRBV7-2
cdr3_aa: ASSPKGGGGTDTQY; v_call: TRBV7-3
cdr3_aa: AIRDARSNQPQH; v_call: TRBV10-3
cdr3_aa: ASRSTGLAKNIQY; v_call: TRBV7-2
cdr3_aa: SVARQGEGQY; v_call: TRBV29-1